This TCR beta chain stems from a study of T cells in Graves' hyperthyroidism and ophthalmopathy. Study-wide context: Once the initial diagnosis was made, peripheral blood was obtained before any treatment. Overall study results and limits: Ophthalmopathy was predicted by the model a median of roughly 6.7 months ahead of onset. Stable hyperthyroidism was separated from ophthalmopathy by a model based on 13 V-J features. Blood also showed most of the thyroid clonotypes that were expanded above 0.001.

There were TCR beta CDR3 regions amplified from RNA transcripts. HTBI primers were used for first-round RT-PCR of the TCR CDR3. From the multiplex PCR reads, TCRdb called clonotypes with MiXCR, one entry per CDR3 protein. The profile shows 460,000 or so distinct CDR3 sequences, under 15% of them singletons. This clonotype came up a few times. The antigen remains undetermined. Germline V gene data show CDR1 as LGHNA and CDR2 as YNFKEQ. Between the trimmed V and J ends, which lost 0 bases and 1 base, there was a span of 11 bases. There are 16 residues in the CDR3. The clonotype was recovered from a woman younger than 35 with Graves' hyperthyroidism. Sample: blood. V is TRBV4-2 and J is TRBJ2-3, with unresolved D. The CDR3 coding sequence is TGTGCCAGCAGCCAAGAACGCGACTCGGGCACAGATACGCAGTATTTT. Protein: CASSQERDSGTDTQYF.